The next 24 T cell receptor beta chains were all read from a single sample in a study of T cell repertoires in aging, cancer and after chemotherapy (dated 2019 in TCRdb). TCR beta rearrangements were amplified from genomic DNA extracted from peripheral blood rather than from sorted cells or RNA. The sample was run on an Illumina MiSeq. Rearranged TRB sequences spanning V, D and J segments were amplified by multiplex touch-down PCR using a mixed TRB-A/B primer pool. TCRdb reanalyzed the raw reads on its own, using fastp at Q25 for trimming and MiXCR for clone calling, and kept in-frame beta chains. Each CDR3 protein appears once, grouped with its most common genes and DNA. This sample has thousands of distinct CDR3 sequences in its table, and less than 50% of those were observed once. The top ten clones comprise over 45% of the sample. The sample taken for sequencing was blood. These receptors came from a human donor in good health.

The table lists this clonotype with a few counts. J is TRBJ2-1 and V is TRBV10-3, with D hard to call. V lost 4 bases and J lost 7, with 5 bases in between. The length of the CDR3 is 11 residues. Germline assignment: CDR1 ENHRY and CDR2 SYGVKD. CDR3 protein: CAISVGNEQFF. The DNA for the CDR3 is TGTGCCATCAGTGTTGGGAATGAGCAGTTCTTC.

The genes are TRBV7-2 and TRBJ1-2, with D uncertain. The germline V gene has CDR1 SGHTA and CDR2 FQGNSA. The CDR3 runs 12 residues. The ends were cut back, 1 base at V and 7 bases at J, with 7 bases in the middle. CDR3 sequence (DNA): TGTGCCAGCAGCTTAGTGGCAAGTGGCTACACCTTC. It encodes CASSLVASGYTF.

This sequence joins TRBV11-1 and TRBJ1-6; D is possibly TRBD1 (6 bases). CDR3 length: 14 amino acids. Germline loops: CDR1 SGHAT, CDR2 FQDESV (reference sequence). With 4 bases removed from V and 10 bases from J, the gap between germline ends came to 14 bases. The CDR3 region has the DNA TGTGCCAGCAGCTGGGGGCCGCAGGGGTCACCCCTCCACTTT. As protein: CASSWGPQGSPLHF.

This chain links TRBV28 with TRBJ1-2, with unresolved D. V lost 3 bases and J 4 bases, leaving 6 bases between the germline ends. The CDR3 sequence is 12 residues long. The V gene's germline CDR1 is MDHEN and CDR2 SYDVKM. CDR3 amino acids: CASSFGPYGYTF. CDR3 DNA sequence: TGTGCCAGCAGTTTCGGGCCCTATGGCTACACCTTC.

On this clonotype: Relative to the germline gene, one junction end is altered; a read error may explain this. The J gene is TRBJ2-7, the V gene TRBV15; tentative D call: TRBD2 (5 bases). The length of the CDR3 is 13 residues. Germline V gene data show CDR1 as LNHNV and CDR2 as YYDKDF (reference sequence). CDR3: CASSRGLNYEQYF. The DNA for the CDR3 is TGTGCCAGCAGCCGAGGACTTAACTACGAGCAGTACTTC.

The chain recombines TRBV7-4 with TRBJ2-5; D is unresolved. V was clipped by 5 bases and J by 5 bases, with 6 bases between them. Per germline, CDR1 SGHVT and CDR2 SQSDAQ. The CDR3 length is 11 residues. CDR3 DNA sequence: TGTGCCAGCAGCACGCACGAGACCCAGTACTTC. Amino acids: CASSTHETQYF.

This chain uses TRBV5-6 with TRBJ1-6, with D maybe TRBD1 (5 bases). This CDR3 region has 18 residues. The germline gives CDR1 SGHDT, CDR2 YYEEEE. V was clipped by 2 bases and J by 5 bases, with 20 bases between them. The CDR3 is CASSFTRDLGLNNSPLHF. In DNA form, the CDR3 reads TGTGCCAGCAGCTTCACCAGGGACTTGGGGCTCAATAATTCACCCCTCCACTTT. The complete variable domain, with remaining parts taken from reference TRBV5-6 and TRBJ1-6, reads DAGVTQSPTHLIKTRGQQVTLRCSPKSGHDTVSWYQQALGQGPQFIFQYYEEEERQRGNFPDRFSGHQFPNYSSELNVNALLLGDSALYLCASSFTRDLGLNNSPLHFGNGTRLTVT.

The rearrangement links TRBV7-6 to TRBJ2-5; TRBD1 might be the D (6 bases). Looked up from germline, CDR1 is SGHVS and CDR2 is FNYEAQ. The CDR3 has 14 residues. Trimming left V 2 bases short and J 2 bases short, with 9 bases between. CDR3 nucleotides: TGTGCCAGCAGCTTATCGGGACATCAAGAGACCCAGTACTTC. Protein product: CASSLSGHQETQYF.

The CDR3 reads CASSPPSNQPQHF. The CDR3 nucleotides read TGTGCCAGCAGCCCACCTAGCAATCAGCCCCAGCATTTT. The chain links TRBV6-5 to TRBJ1-5; D ambiguous. The CDR3 loop spans 13 amino acids. V was shortened by 6 bases and J by 0 bases, with 6 bases between the two germline ends. The germline gives CDR1 MNHEY, CDR2 SVGAGI.

This clonotype was detected a few times. The chain is built from TRBV5-6 and TRBJ1-5, with D unresolved. The CDR3 is 14 residues long. The V end was cut by 1 base, the J end by 1 base, with 6 bases between. From germline, CDR1 is SGHDT and CDR2 YYEEEE. CDR3 coding DNA: TGTGCCAGCAGCTTGCTGCGGAGCAATCAGCCCCAGCATTTT. Its translation is CASSLLRSNQPQHF. Drawing the rest from reference TRBV5-6 and TRBJ1-5, the complete variable domain is DAGVTQSPTHLIKTRGQQVTLRCSPKSGHDTVSWYQQALGQGPQFIFQYYEEEERQRGNFPDRFSGHQFPNYSSELNVNALLLGDSALYLCASSLLRSNQPQHFGDGTRLSIL.

The chain couples TRBV18 to TRBJ1-1, with a possible D match to TRBD1 (6 bases). Germline CDR1 is KGHSH and CDR2 is LQKENI. Trimming cost V 2 bases and J 2 bases, with 15 bases left between them. CDR3 length: 16 residues. For the CDR3, the DNA is TGTGCCAGCTCACCATTGGGGGGCTTAGGAAACACTGAAGCTTTCTTT. Protein product: CASSPLGGLGNTEAFF.

The rearrangement uses TRBV18 and TRBJ1-3, with D uncertain. The V end was cut by 4 bases, the J end by 0 bases, with 16 bases between. Germline assignment: CDR1 KGHSH and CDR2 LQKENI. This CDR3 has 17 residues. The CDR3 nucleotides read TGTGCCAGCTCACGTTCCCAGTTGGGCCGCTCTGGAAACACCATATATTTT. Amino acid sequence: CASSRSQLGRSGNTIYF.

This clonotype came up a few times. V is TRBV19 and J is TRBJ2-3; no firm D call. This CDR3 has 12 residues. CDR1 and CDR2 (germline): LNHDA, SQIVND (reference sequence). Trimming pared 6 bases from V and 2 bases from J, leaving 6 bases between. The CDR3 reads CASSLDTDTQYF. CDR3 DNA: TGTGCCAGTAGCCTAGACACAGATACGCAGTATTTT.

The V gene is TRBV7-6, the J gene TRBJ2-1; 11 nucleotides agree with TRBD2. V shed 5 bases, J shed 4 bases, and the junction held 4 bases outside the gene matches. CDR3 length: 15 amino acids. The germline gives CDR1 SGHVS, CDR2 FNYEAQ. The CDR3 is CASSPLAGAYNEQFF. The CDR3, as DNA: TGTGCCAGCAGCCCACTAGCGGGGGCGTACAATGAGCAGTTCTTC.

Comment on this clonotype: Without the conserved terminal phenylalanine or tryptophan, this CDR3 likely stems from a read error. It is unclear where the CDR3 begins or ends on the DNA, so no DNA is shown, and the CDR3 is as TCRdb lists it. The chain joins TRBV5-6 to TRBJ1-4; no check of the table's D call, TRBD1, against the DNA was made. The length of the CDR3 is 12 amino acids, counting both ends. Germline CDR1 and CDR2: SGHDT and YYEEEE. The CDR3 sequence is CARSLYRREHQG.

There are a few counts of this clonotype. The chain recombines TRBV12-3 or TRBV12-4 with TRBJ2-3, with D maybe TRBD1 (8 bases). This CDR3 comprises 16 residues. V shed 6 bases and J shed 4 bases, with 20 bases lying between them. This CDR3 reads CASSLGGTGGADTQYF. The CDR3 coding sequence is TGTGCCAGCAGCTTGGGTGGAACAGGGGGGGCAGATACGCAGTATTTT.

The CDR3 loop is CASSSQEVSSPLHF. For the CDR3, the DNA is TGTGCCAGCAGTTCCCAGGAAGTGAGTTCACCCCTCCACTTT. The rearrangement joins TRBV27 to TRBJ1-6, with D unclear. The V gene lost 4 bases and the J gene lost 9 bases, with 13 bases spanning the gap. This CDR3 comprises 14 residues. In germline, CDR1 is MNHEY, CDR2 SMNVEV (reference sequence).

The V and J genes are TRBV11-1 and TRBJ2-3; D tentatively fits TRBD1 or TRBD2 (6 bases each). Germline loops: CDR1 SGHAT, CDR2 FQDESV (reference sequence). Trimming shortened V by 4 bases and J by 5 bases, and 16 bases separated the two germline ends. This CDR3 has 15 residues. The CDR3 coding sequence is TGTGCCAGCAGCTCACGCCAGGGGAGGAGAGATACGCAGTATTTT. Residues: CASSSRQGRRDTQYF.

This rearrangement joins TRBV30 to TRBJ1-6; 8 positions agree with TRBD1. J lost 7 bases, V lost 1 base, and 9 bases had no gene match. The germline gives CDR1 GTSNPN, CDR2 SVGIG (reference sequence). This CDR3 has 16 amino acids. The CDR3 protein is CAWSGLRDRWNSPLHF. The DNA for the CDR3 is TGTGCCTGGAGTGGCCTACGGGACAGGTGGAATTCACCCCTCCACTTT.

This sequence joins TRBV14 and TRBJ2-3; the D gene is possibly TRBD2 (5 bases). Germline V gives CDR1 SGHDN, CDR2 FVKESK. V lost 5 bases and J 0 bases, leaving 9 bases between the germline ends. This CDR3 has 14 residues. The DNA for the CDR3 is TGTGCCAGCAGCATAGGGAGTAGCACAGATACGCAGTATTTT. Translating gives CASSIGSSTDTQYF.

With respect to this clonotype: The junction departs from the called germline gene at one end, perhaps through a read error. The genes are TRBV6-5 and TRBJ1-6; no definite D call. Germline-derived CDR1 and CDR2 are MNHEY and SVGAGI. This CDR3 region has 14 residues. CDR3 in amino acids: CASSYWQQNSHLHF. The CDR3 nucleotides are TGTGCCAGCAGTTACTGGCAGCAAAATTCACACCTCCACTTT.

Only one count was recorded for this clonotype. A junction end diverges from the germline sequence, so it may reflect a read error. The gene calls are TRBV4-3 and TRBJ2-5; no firm D call. Germline V gene sequence: CDR1 LGHNA, CDR2 YSLEER. The CDR3 has 14 residues. The CDR3 DNA sequence: TGTGCCAGCAGCCAGAATACCGTGGGGGAGACCCAGTACTTC. Residues: CASSQNTVGETQYF.

The J gene is TRBJ2-7, the V gene TRBV5-6; 7 bases are shared with TRBD1. Germline CDR1 is SGHDT and CDR2 is YYEEEE. The CDR3 length is 14 residues. Trimming cost V 4 bases and J 5 bases; bases outside gene matches: 9. The CDR3 spells CASSHLNTGDEQYF. The CDR3 DNA sequence: TGTGCCAGCAGCCACTTAAACACAGGGGACGAGCAGTACTTC. The whole variable domain, remainder taken from reference TRBV5-6 and TRBJ2-7, is DAGVTQSPTHLIKTRGQQVTLRCSPKSGHDTVSWYQQALGQGPQFIFQYYEEEERQRGNFPDRFSGHQFPNYSSELNVNALLLGDSALYLCASSHLNTGDEQYFGPGTRLTVT.

This clonotype was recorded a few times. The chain uses TRBV6-5 and TRBJ2-7; a weak D match, TRBD1 (6 bases). V lost 5 bases, J lost 6 bases, and 11 bases lay in between. Germline assignment: CDR1 MNHEY and CDR2 SVGAGI. The CDR3 runs to 12 residues. The DNA of the CDR3 is TGTGCCAGCAGTCAACAGGGAGCCGAGCAGTACTTC. This translates into CASSQQGAEQYF.